The clone carrying this T cell receptor beta chain occurred many times. Antigen: not known. The data originate from a study of T-cell reconstitution after alpha-beta-depleted transplantation in children. The CDR3 loop spans 14 amino acids. In germline, CDR1 is MGHRA, CDR2 YSYEKL. Deletions cut 5 bases from V and 2 bases from J, with 11 bases between. Findings of the study overall: About two months after transplant, alpha-beta T cells reportedly came from several hundred expanded graft clones.

Preparation of the TCRbeta library used unique molecular identifiers. Each CDR3 protein gets one entry after TCRdb re-called the PCR reads with MiXCR. The sample lists about 310,000 distinct CDR3 sequences, about a quarter occurring once. This TCR derives from a male patient between 10 and 17 years old who had a stem cell transplant for acute lymphoblastic leukemia, so the T cells may come from the graft donor. This specimen consisted of PBMCs, mostly from graft donor cells, obtained 180 days after TCRalphabeta/CD19-depleted stem cell transplant. The rearrangement uses TRBV4-1 and TRBJ2-3; a weak D match, TRBD1 (5 bases). The CDR3 reads CASSFDSLTDTQYF. The CDR3 coding sequence is TGCGCCAGCAGCTTTGACAGCCTCACAGATACGCAGTATTTT.